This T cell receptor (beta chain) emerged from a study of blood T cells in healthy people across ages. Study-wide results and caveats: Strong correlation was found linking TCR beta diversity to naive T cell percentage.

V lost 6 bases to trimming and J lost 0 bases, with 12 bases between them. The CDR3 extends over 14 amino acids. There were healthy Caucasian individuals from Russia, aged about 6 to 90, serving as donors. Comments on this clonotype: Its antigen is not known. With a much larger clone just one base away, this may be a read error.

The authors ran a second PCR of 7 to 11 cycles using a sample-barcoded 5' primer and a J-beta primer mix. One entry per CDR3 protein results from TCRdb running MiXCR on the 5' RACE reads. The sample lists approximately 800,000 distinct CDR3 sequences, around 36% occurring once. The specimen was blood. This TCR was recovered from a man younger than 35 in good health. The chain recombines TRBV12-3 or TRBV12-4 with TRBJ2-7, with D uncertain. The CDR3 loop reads CASRLRMASYEQYF. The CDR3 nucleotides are TGTGCCAGCAGGTTAAGGATGGCCTCCTACGAGCAGTACTTC.